The sequence of this T cell receptor beta chain was determined in a study of blood T cell repertoires in COVID-19 (dated by TCRdb to 2018 to 2020). About the study as a whole: Samples covering the acute and convalescent phases of COVID-19 were provided by collaborators in the United States, Italy and Spain. Subjects who had been exposed to COVID-19, were actively infected with it, or had recovered from it provided the deeply sampled blood TCRbeta repertoires that made up the dataset. The prospective study material was composed of cDNA or gDNA derived from T cells, B-cell-depleted T cells, or PBMCs. Nearly every sample came with metadata listing a de-identified subject ID, COVID-19 status, age in years and sex. The repertoires were released in a freely available public database meant as a resource for research on the immune response to SARS-CoV-2. Where available, HLA class I and class II types were obtained from metadata supplied by the sample provider rather than from assay-based typing. The samples were drawn from the first 160 participants of the ongoing ImmuneRACE study and from some 1,300 subjects provided by 6 global collaborators.

The immunoSEQ Assay, a bias-controlled multiplex PCR, was used to amplify TCRbeta CDR3 regions from genomic DNA. In the authors' own workflow: The number of nucleated cells in each sample was estimated from the amplification of reference gene primers within the assay. To quantify the absolute abundance of each unique TCRbeta CDR3 rearrangement, sequence reads were collapsed and filtered. For each sample, productive Simpson clonality was calculated as the square root of Simpson's diversity index across productive rearrangements. TCRdb took over this immuneACCESS table, retaining in-frame rearrangements with V and J assigned. Such tables are incomplete; in checked studies, under half of the missing clones stem from an unresolved V gene, and the remainder is unexplained. That table supplies the V and J calls and clone size; D and trimming were determined from the DNA. The sample includes 130,000 or so clones, with roughly 84% observed a single time. The ten most abundant clones make up around 9.5% of the sample.

V and J are truncated by 3 bases and 1 base respectively, leaving an intervening sequence of 8 bases. From cysteine to phenylalanine, the CDR3 is 14 amino acids long. The retained sequence is limited to the CDR3, 42 bases, with the frame set at the first base. Sequences SGHNT (CDR1) and YYREEE (CDR2) are obtained from the germline V gene (reference sequence). One collaborating source in Seattle enrolled patients during active infection and followed them longitudinally through the course of disease. Each collaborating institution followed its own protocols to collect whole blood in K2EDTA tubes. For TCRbeta analysis, collaborators shipped samples in one of three forms: frozen whole blood, isolated PBMCs, or DNA extracted from either of those sample types. Details on this clone: This receptor's antigen is unknown. There are no base qualities to consult, and no much larger clone falls within one base.

Broader findings and caveats from the paper: The quantity of clinical and demographic metadata differed by source and by participant and was supplied without curation.

The chain is made from TRBV5-4 and TRBJ1-3, with no D gene named confidently. The TCR comes from a man aged 25 to 40 with COVID-19, enrolled during active disease. What was sequenced was peripheral blood. The CDR3 here reads CASSSSVSGNTIYF. In nucleotides, the sequence is TGTGCCAGCAGCTCCTCCGTTTCTGGAAACACCATATATTTT.